The 10 T cell receptor beta chains in this list originate from one sample, sequenced in a study of CD8 T cells in Susac syndrome. Reverse transcription used about 0.45 to 1 ug RNA and random hexamers. TCRdb independently ran MiXCR on the immunoSEQ multiplex PCR reads; one entry per CDR3 protein. The repertoire holds 95,000 to 150,000 distinct CDR3 sequences, with about 94% as singletons. The sequenced sample consisted of CD8+ T cells from PBMCs. These receptors all come from a human donor with Susac syndrome.

This clonotype appeared once. The rearrangement links TRBV7-9 to TRBJ2-3; D unclear. The CDR3 has 10 amino acids. V lost 11 bases and J lost 6, with 9 bases in between. Looked up from germline, CDR1 is SEHNR and CDR2 is FQNEAQ (reference sequence). CDR3 region: CALFEDTQYF. CDR3 sequence (DNA): TGTGCCCTTTTTGAGGATACGCAGTATTTT.

V is TRBV24-1 and J is TRBJ2-1; 8 nucleotides agree with TRBD2. The CDR3 totals 14 residues. CDR1 is KGHDR, CDR2 SFDVKD, per germline. Trimming removed 6 bases from V and 4 bases from J; junction bases left unmatched: 4. Here the CDR3 DNA reads TGTGCCACCAGTCGGGGGGGTCTATACAATGAGCAGTTCTTC. Translation gives CATSRGGLYNEQFF.

The chain combines TRBV20-1 with TRBJ2-3; the D is unclear. This CDR3 region has 14 residues. Germline V lookup: CDR1 DFQATT, CDR2 SNEGSKA (reference sequence). V lost 3 bases, J lost 3 bases, and 13 bases lay in between. The CDR3 DNA sequence: TGCAGTGCTAGGGAGTCCCCCGGGACAGATACGCAGTATTTT. Encoded protein: CSARESPGTDTQYF.

The chain has TRBV20-1 and TRBJ2-4; no clear D gene. This CDR3 contains 12 residues. V lost 7 bases and J lost 5, with 12 bases in between. Germline lookup yields CDR1 DFQATT and CDR2 SNEGSKA (reference sequence). The CDR3 spells CSGNDGQNIQYF. DNA for the CDR3: TGCAGTGGTAATGACGGGCAAAACATTCAGTACTTC.

V is TRBV28 and J is TRBJ2-5; a possible D gene is TRBD1 (5 bases). The CDR3 sequence is 16 residues long. Trimming stripped 9 bases from V and 2 bases from J, with 22 bases between. Per germline, CDR1 MDHEN and CDR2 SYDVKM. Here the CDR3 DNA reads TGTGCCAGTGAAAAGTTATTCGACAGCCTGCAAGAGACCCAGTACTTC. Amino acids: CASEKLFDSLQETQYF.

The chain couples TRBV6-5 to TRBJ1-4; no clear D gene. This CDR3 region has 14 residues. CDR1 MNHEY and CDR2 SVGAGI come from the germline V gene. V gave up 2 bases and J gave up 7 bases, with 11 bases separating them. The chain's CDR3 is CASSYVAGGEKLFF. The CDR3 DNA reads TGTGCCAGCAGTTACGTGGCAGGCGGTGAAAAACTGTTTTTT.

V usage is TRBV4-3 and J usage is TRBJ2-5; TRBD1 is a possible D gene (5 bases). The CDR3 contains 15 residues. CDR1 and CDR2 from the germline V gene are LGHNA and YSLEER. V lost 4 bases to trimming and J lost 5 bases, with 17 bases between them. The CDR3 sequence is CASSPSQGVGETQYF. CDR3 coding DNA: TGCGCCAGCAGCCCGTCTCAGGGTGTGGGGGAGACCCAGTACTTC.

This clonotype has just one count. The chain has TRBV29-1 and TRBJ2-1; a possible D gene is TRBD2 (6 bases). CDR1 is SQVTM, CDR2 ANQGSEA, per germline. The CDR3 has 14 residues. Trimming removed 5 bases from V and 2 bases from J, with 13 bases in between. CDR3 bases: TGCAGCGTTCACAGCCGCGGGACCTACAATGAGCAGTTCTTC. This sequence encodes CSVHSRGTYNEQFF.

This chain connects TRBV15 to TRBJ1-6; a possible D gene is TRBD1 (5 bases). This CDR3 has 14 amino acids. The V gene's germline CDR1 is LNHNV and CDR2 YYDKDF (reference sequence). V was clipped by 3 bases and J by 10 bases, with 13 bases between them. The CDR3 DNA follows: TGTGCCACCAGCAGCAGGGAAAGGGGATCACCCCTCCACTTT. This translates into CATSSRERGSPLHF.

This chain joins TRBV6-5 and TRBJ1-5; D may be TRBD1 (6 bases). The CDR3 length is 15 residues. CDR1 is MNHEY and CDR2 is SVGAGI in the germline V gene. Trimming took 0 bases from V and 7 from J, leaving 13 bases between them. This CDR3 is CASSYSSRGSQPQHF. CDR3 in DNA: TGTGCCAGCAGTTACTCGTCCAGGGGCAGCCAGCCCCAGCATTTT.